This TCR beta chain is from a study of human T cells and chemical hapten exposure. Across the study: In the sensitization step, 2% DPC was placed on approximately 2 cm by approximately 2 cm of upper inner arm skin.

Germline V gene sequence: CDR1 SGHTA, CDR2 FQGNSA. The CDR3 consists of 13 residues. Individual cDNA molecules (in the library) carried attached unique molecular identifiers. TCRdb analysed the RACE reads with MiXCR anew, one entry per CDR3 protein. The sample has approximately 97,000 distinct CDR3 sequences; 9.5% to 12% are singletons. This sample's time point: patch test 2, 6 weeks after DPC sensitization. The treatment was: therapeutic diphenylcyclopropenone sensitization with weekly scalp DPC. A note on this clonotype: This may stem from a read error, because a much larger clone lies one nucleotide away.

The sequenced sample was whole blood, obtained in connection with sensitization to the hapten diphenylcyclopropenone (DPC). The receptor's source is a woman between 35 and 50 years old with alopecia areata. Some clones in this sample may be carry-over from other donors' samples. V usage is TRBV7-2 and J usage is TRBJ1-2, with TRBD1 identical over 7 bases. This CDR3 is CAGSSDRQYGYTF. The DNA for the CDR3 is TGTGCCGGCAGCTCGGACAGGCAGTATGGCTACACCTTC.